These 9 T cell receptor beta chains were sequenced from one sample in a study of beta chain features in type 1 diabetes. The investigators reverse transcribed all of the isolated RNA, so they sequenced expressed TCRB transcripts. The repertoire was sequenced with immunoSEQ multiplex PCR; TCRdb's copy has only in-frame clones and lacks some. The profile covers almost 350,000 clones, with 7% to 9% appearing a single time and 0.44% taken by the ten largest. Sequenced material: central memory CD4+ T cells from blood. The origin of the receptors is a woman under 30 in good health.

Many counts were recorded for this clone. The CDR3 here is CASLRADTQYF. As DNA, the CDR3 is TGTGCCAGCTTGAGAGCAGATACGCAGTATTTT. The chain joins TRBV18 to TRBJ2-3; D is unclear. V was cut by 7 bases and J by 4 bases, with 6 bases left in between. The CDR3 covers 11 residues. Germline V gene data show CDR1 as KGHSH and CDR2 as LQKENI. Filled out from reference TRBV18 and TRBJ2-3, the complete variable domain reads NAGVMQNPRHLVRRRGQEARLRCSPMKGHSHVYWYRQLPEEGLKFMVYLQKENIIDESGMPKERFSAEFPKEGPSILRIQQVVRGDSAAYFCASLRADTQYFGPGTRLTVL.

This clone was seen only a few times. Other DNA variants within this sample encode the same CDR3. J is TRBJ2-1 and V is TRBV4-3, with 13 bases matching TRBD2. Germline CDR1 and CDR2: LGHNA and YSLEER. The CDR3 length is 15 residues. The junction had 11 bases not matched to a gene; V was cut back by 8 bases and J by 10 bases. The DNA for the CDR3 is TGCGCCAGCCCACAACTAGCGGGAGGGCCGAGCGAGCAGTTCTTC. Encoded protein: CASPQLAGGPSEQFF.

This clone showed up just a few times. This rearrangement joins TRBV4-1 to TRBJ2-3, with 11 bases lining up with TRBD2. The germline V gene encodes CDR1 MGHRA and CDR2 YSYEKL. The J segment lost 3 bases and the V segment lost 2 bases, leaving 4 bases of the junction unmatched. This CDR3 is 16 amino acids long. The CDR3, as DNA: TGCGCCAGCAGCCAACTTAGACTAGCGGGAACAGATACGCAGTATTTT. Translation gives CASSQLRLAGTDTQYF.

This clone has ten or more counts. The chain uses TRBV5-6 and TRBJ1-1; 8 nucleotides line up with TRBD1. Germline lookup yields CDR1 SGHDT and CDR2 YYEEEE. The J segment lost 11 bases and the V segment lost 2 bases, leaving 11 bases of the junction unmatched. The CDR3 loop spans 14 amino acids. The CDR3 loop is CASSFWDRPALAFF. The CDR3 nucleotides read TGTGCCAGCAGCTTCTGGGACAGGCCCGCACTGGCTTTCTTT.

About this clone: The junction departs from germline at one end; a sequencing error may be responsible. The chain recombines TRBV7-7 with TRBJ2-3; D perhaps matches TRBD2 (5 bases). Per the germline V gene, CDR1 is SSHAT and CDR2 is FNYEAQ (reference sequence). The CDR3 is made up of 13 amino acids. The CDR3 region is CASSLDAGNTQYF. Here the CDR3 DNA reads TGTGCTAGCAGCTTAGATGCCGGGAATACGCAGTATTTT.

This sequence joins TRBV11-2 and TRBJ2-4, with TRBD2 matching 7 bases. CDR1 and CDR2 from the germline V gene are SGHAT and FQNNGV. This CDR3 has 15 amino acids. The ends lost 3 bases at V and 4 bases at J; junction bases unmatched: 6. In DNA form, the CDR3 reads TGTGCCAGCAGCTTGGAAGTTAGCGGGAAAAACATTCAGTACTTC. It specifies CASSLEVSGKNIQYF. The complete variable domain, with remaining parts taken from reference TRBV11-2 and TRBJ2-4, reads EAGVAQSPRYKIIEKRQSVAFWCNPISGHATLYWYQQILGQGPKLLIQFQNNGVVDDSQLPKDRFSAERLKGVDSTLKIQPAKLEDSAVYLCASSLEVSGKNIQYFGAGTRLSVL.

The chain joins TRBV29-1 to TRBJ2-5; no reliable D call. From germline, CDR1 is SQVTM and CDR2 ANQGSEA. V dropped 8 bases and J dropped 3 bases, with 13 bases sitting between them. The length of the CDR3 is 12 residues. CDR3 nucleotide sequence: TGCAGCTCTGGGTCGTTTAAAGAGACCCAGTACTTC. It specifies CSSGSFKETQYF.

The J gene is TRBJ2-3, the V gene TRBV5-4, with unresolved D. CDR1 is SGHNT and CDR2 is YYREEE in the germline V gene (reference sequence). V lost 4 bases, J lost 4 bases, and 7 bases lay in between. CDR3 length: 12 amino acids. Here the CDR3 DNA reads TGTGCCAGCAGCGCGAACGCAGATACGCAGTATTTT. Protein sequence: CASSANADTQYF.

J is TRBJ2-5 and V is TRBV7-8; 10 bases are shared with TRBD2. The closer fit of TRBJ2-7 to the DNA end suggests the J call may be wrong. The CDR3 is 15 residues long. The V gene's germline CDR1 is SGHVS and CDR2 FQNEAQ. The CDR3 DNA is TGTGCCAGCAGCCCGAGGACTAGCGGCTCCTACGAGCAGTACTTC. Its protein is CASSPRTSGSYEQYF.